A selection of T cell receptor beta chains follows, all from one sample in a study of blood T cell repertoires in COVID-19. The protocol was immunoSEQ multiplex PCR, while the TCRdb copy is restricted to in-frame clones and leaves out a portion. This sample yields around 370,000 clones, of which more than 75% are seen a single time; just under 6.5% belongs to the top ten. Sequenced sample: peripheral blood. The receptors derive from a woman between 45 and 65 years old with COVID-19, enrolled during active disease. The CDR3 runs from the conserved cysteine through the conserved F or W. The D gene is left open where the match is weak. Clone size is given for some rows only: seen once, a few or many times, or a class if the clone is expanded.

CDR3 protein	CDR3 DNA	V gene	D gene	clone size	J gene
CASTEGSEQFF	TGTGCCAGCACGGAGGGTTCGGAGCAGTTCTTC	TRBV12-3/TRBV12-4	-	-	TRBJ2-1
CSVQGAQGYTF	TGCAGCGTCCAGGGGGCGCAAGGCTACACCTTC	TRBV29-1	TRBD1	-	TRBJ1-2
CASSEAGTGAEKLFF	TGTGCCAGCAGTGAGGCCGGGACAGGGGCTGAAAAACTGTTTTTT	TRBV6-1	TRBD1	once	TRBJ1-4
CASSLALRGSVGYEQYF	TGTGCCAGCAGCTTAGCGTTGCGGGGGTCTGTTGGTTACGAGCAGTACTTC	TRBV7-2	TRBD2	-	TRBJ2-7
CASSLITGSTEAFF	TGCGCCAGCAGCCTCATTACGGGGAGCACTGAAGCTTTCTTT	TRBV4-1	-	-	TRBJ1-1
CASSPGRGSYGYTF	TGTGCCAGCTCACCAGGGCGGGGTAGCTATGGCTACACCTTC	TRBV18	-	-	TRBJ1-2
CASSSPSYGNTEAFF	TGTGCCAGCAGCTCCCCCTCATACGGGAACACTGAAGCTTTCTTT	TRBV28	-	-	TRBJ1-1
CASSGGSGAYEQYF	TGTGCCAGCAGTGGGGGGTCCGGAGCATACGAGCAGTACTTC	TRBV27	-	-	TRBJ2-7
CASSTGTSVNTGELFF	TGTGCCAGTAGTACAGGGACTAGCGTGAACACCGGGGAGCTGTTTTTT	TRBV19	TRBD2	few	TRBJ2-2
CASSKEVTANYGYTF	TGTGCCAGCAGCAAAGAGGTGACAGCTAACTATGGCTACACCTTC	TRBV21-1	-	-	TRBJ1-2